Sequencing of this T cell receptor (beta chain) was carried out in a study of CD8 T cells in ankylosing spondylitis. 5'-RACE, quantitative and with molecular barcodes, yielded the TCR beta libraries. Using its own MiXCR run on the 5' RACE reads, TCRdb lists one record per CDR3 protein. Of roughly 230,000 distinct CDR3 sequences listed, about 10% are singletons. This clonotype came up a few times. The antigen remains unidentified. The junction shows a germline mismatch at one end, possibly a read error. The CDR3 runs 14 residues. Findings and limits, study-wide: According to the report, clones linked to the disease were significantly enriched in matched synovial fluid samples taken from ankylosing spondylitis patients. A TCR beta motif of eight highly homologous variants appeared characteristic of ankylosing spondylitis blood. Several of the motif variants were reported before in synovial fluid and blood from reactive arthritis.

This rearrangement joins TRBV12-3 or TRBV12-4 to TRBJ1-1; D gene unclear. Sequencing used blood, either unsorted or a sorted T cell fraction (not recorded which). The receptor's source is a male donor with ankylosing spondylitis or in good health (not recorded which). The CDR3 is CTSSLAGPNTEAFF. In DNA form, the CDR3 reads TGTACCAGCAGTTTGGCAGGCCCTAACACTGAAGCTTTCTTT.